This passage covers 10 T cell receptor beta chains from one sample sequenced in a study of shared clonotypes between healthy human individuals. TCRdb's table, derived via immunoSEQ multiplex PCR, lists solely in-frame clones and lacks some. This table holds approximately 110,000 clones, 67% found once. The sequenced sample was memory CD8+ T cells sorted from blood. The subset here: CD45RO+ cells pooled with CCR7-negative TemRA cells. The receptors shown here come from a woman in her twenties or thirties in good health.

The V call is TRBV10-3, the J call TRBJ2-7; D possibly corresponds to TRBD2 (6 bases). Per the germline V gene, CDR1 is ENHRY and CDR2 is SYGVKD. V was pared by 8 bases and J by 2 bases, with 13 bases between. The CDR3 has 13 amino acids. The CDR3, as DNA: TGTGCCATCTCCTTAGCGGAGGCCTACGAGCAGTACTTC. As protein: CAISLAEAYEQYF.

The chain uses TRBV11-2 and TRBJ2-2, with TRBD2 matching 9 bases. The CDR3 is made up of 15 amino acids. Looked up from germline, CDR1 is SGHAT and CDR2 is FQNNGV. V was pared by 5 bases and J by 6 bases, with 7 bases of the junction left unmatched. This chain's CDR3 is CASSLLAGPSGELFF. Written as DNA, the CDR3 is TGTGCCAGCAGCCTACTAGCGGGTCCTTCCGGGGAGCTGTTTTTT.

This chain joins TRBV19 and TRBJ2-1, with TRBD2 matching 7 bases. The CDR3 has 16 amino acids. Germline CDR1 is LNHDA and CDR2 is SQIVND (reference sequence). After removal of 4 bases from V and 0 bases from J, the junction contained 6 bases not matched to a gene. In DNA, the CDR3 is TGTGCCAGTAGTACCGGGACTACAACCTCCTACAATGAGCAGTTCTTC. This encodes CASSTGTTTSYNEQFF.

The chain joins TRBV5-6 to TRBJ2-3, with no clear D. V lost 3 bases to trimming and J lost 0 bases, with 8 bases between them. The CDR3 has 14 residues. Germline V gene sequence: CDR1 SGHDT, CDR2 YYEEEE. CDR3 nucleotide sequence: TGTGCCAGCAGCTGGGGTGACAGCACAGATACGCAGTATTTT. Translating gives CASSWGDSTDTQYF.

V and J are TRBV6-5 and TRBJ2-3; weak D call: TRBD1 (6 bases). The CDR3 sequence is 16 residues long. CDR1 is MNHEY, CDR2 SVGAGI, per germline. V lost 0 bases, J lost 0 bases, and 10 bases lay in between. CDR3 in amino acids: CASSYSQGLSTDTQYF. The CDR3 nucleotides read TGTGCCAGCAGTTACTCCCAGGGGCTCAGCACAGATACGCAGTATTTT.

This clone has at least ten counts. The chain combines TRBV5-8 with TRBJ2-7, with 8 nucleotides matching TRBD2. J gave up 0 bases and V 0 bases, and 2 bases lay outside the gene matches. This CDR3 is 15 amino acids long. Germline-derived CDR1 and CDR2 are SGHTS and YDEGEE. The CDR3 loop is CASSLDTSGSYEQYF. CDR3 nucleotide sequence: TGTGCCAGCAGCTTGGATACTAGCGGCTCCTACGAGCAGTACTTC.

The CDR3 nucleotides are TGTGCCAGCAGTCACGGACAGGGGAGGTCACAAGAGACCCAGTACTTC. Translating gives CASSHGQGRSQETQYF. The genes are TRBV28 and TRBJ2-5, with 9 bases aligning to TRBD1. CDR1 and CDR2 (germline): MDHEN, SYDVKM. The V gene end was trimmed by 5 bases and the J gene end by 2 bases; junction bases not matched to a gene: 9. This CDR3 spans 16 amino acids.

The V call is TRBV19, the J call TRBJ1-1; D is uncertain. This CDR3 has 13 amino acids. CDR1 LNHDA and CDR2 SQIVND come from the germline V gene (reference sequence). The V end lost 5 bases, the J end lost 3 bases, and 10 bases lay between the germline ends. CDR3 nucleotides: TGTGCCAGTAGTGAGTGGGCCGACACTGAAGCTTTCTTT. Translated: CASSEWADTEAFF.

The genes are TRBV28 and TRBJ2-7; D is uncertain. Germline lookup yields CDR1 MDHEN and CDR2 SYDVKM. The CDR3 is 14 residues long. V was clipped by 2 bases and J by 2 bases, with 10 bases between them. CDR3 protein: CASSLEPIAYEQYF. CDR3 in DNA: TGTGCCAGCAGTTTAGAACCTATAGCCTACGAGCAGTACTTC. The variable domain in full, completed from reference TRBV28 and TRBJ2-7, reads DVKVTQSSRYLVKRTGEKVFLECVQDMDHENMFWYRQDPGLGLRLIYFSYDVKMKEKGDIPEGYSVSREKKERFSLILESASTNQTSMYLCASSLEPIAYEQYFGPGTRLTVT.

A note on this clone: This likely traces to a read error, being one base from a far larger clone. Here the CDR3 reads CASSQVSERADHVRPQHF. The CDR3 DNA reads as TGTGCCAGCAGCCAAGTATCCGAAAGGGCCGACCACGTACGGCCCCAGCATTTT. The V gene is TRBV4-2, the J gene TRBJ1-5; no reliable D call. Germline loops: CDR1 LGHNA, CDR2 YNFKEQ. The V and J ends lost 1 base and 9 bases respectively, with 25 bases between them. The CDR3 is made up of 18 amino acids.